This T cell receptor beta chain originates from a study of cytomegalovirus exposure and HLA in healthy donors. Study observations and caveats: In a later analysis, a genetic analysis reported fewer productive-TCR N-insertions in an Asian-associated ancestry cluster than the cohort average.

Trimming pared 4 bases from V and 0 bases from J, leaving 14 bases between. Germline values: CDR1 KGHSH, CDR2 LQKENI. The length of the CDR3 is 16 residues. The study ran its PCR with 60 Vbeta and 13 Jbeta primers. Sequencing was performed with immunoSEQ multiplex PCR; in TCRdb, only in-frame clones are kept and a portion is missing. The table shows under 120,000 clones, with 65% to 80% occurring only once. In the case of this clone: Its target is not known.

The rearrangement joins TRBV18 to TRBJ2-3, with a tentative D call TRBD2 (6 bases). Sequencing used PBMCs. This sequence originates from a woman aged 40 to 55 in good health and CMV-seronegative. The CDR3 coding sequence is TGTGCCAGCTCACGGGCGTCGCGGGGTAGCACAGATACGCAGTATTTT. This sequence encodes CASSRASRGSTDTQYF.